This T cell receptor (beta chain) was documented in a study of blood T cell repertoires in COVID-19. Study in general: Donors in the United States, Italy and Spain gave samples during acute or convalescent COVID-19. PBMCs, B-cell-depleted T cells, or T cells provided the cDNA or gDNA that made up the material.

Original analysis: Researchers report that nucleated cell counts were estimated from reference gene primer amplification. The table came from immunoSEQ multiplex PCR; TCRdb's copy has only in-frame clones and leaves some out. V, J and clone size are taken as reported in that table, and D and trimming were inferred from the DNA itself. The sample includes about 210,000 clones, 80% to 90% seen only once; the top ten take under 3%. The ends were cut back, 3 bases at V and 10 bases at J, with 12 bases in the middle. The germline gives CDR1 MRHNA, CDR2 SNTAGT. The length of the CDR3 is 13 residues. V gene TRBV6-4 combines with J gene TRBJ1-4; D is perhaps TRBD1 (6 bases). Sequenced: peripheral blood. The receptor was derived from a middle-aged woman with active or convalescent COVID-19. CDR3 sequence (DNA): TGTGCCAGCAGTGAGCAAGGGGGGGGAAAACTGTTTTTT. The encoded protein is CASSEQGGGKLFF.